This TCR beta chain was sequenced during a study of post-analysis software for immune sequencing data. For the study at large: Some patients lacked subtype; others had relapsing-remitting, secondary progressive or progressive-relapsing disease. General study results and limits: Compared with controls, patients showed significantly lower normalized Chao1 diversity. With TRBV5-6, TRBV5-1 and TRBV20-1 included, about five TRBV segments were more frequent in patients than in controls. Pronounced co-clustering by F measure was evident among identically batched samples.

A remark on this clonotype: Its target is unknown.

The CDR3 totals 14 residues. The germline V gene has CDR1 SQVTM and CDR2 ANQGSEA. V shed 7 bases, J shed 3 bases, and the junction held 9 bases outside the gene matches. Every TCR beta cDNA library bore unique molecular identifiers. T cells, about 0.85 to 11 million of them, yielded about half a million cDNA molecules. One entry per CDR3 protein results from TCRdb running MiXCR on the PCR reads. The sample yields some 240,000 distinct CDR3 sequences, 30% to 45% seen once. This receptor was taken from a girl aged 10 to 17 with multiple sclerosis. Specimen: blood. J is TRBJ1-3 and V is TRBV29-1; 7 positions agree with TRBD1. The CDR3, as DNA: TGCAGCGCCGCGGGGGCAGGGGGTGGAAACACCATATATTTT. Its protein is CSAAGAGGGNTIYF.